The 14 T cell receptor beta chains presented below share a single source sample, sequenced in a study of cytomegalovirus exposure and HLA in healthy donors. 13 Jbeta primers and 60 Vbeta primers were used for the PCR. Libraries were prepared by immunoSEQ multiplex PCR; TCRdb keeps only in-frame clonotypes and omits some of them. The table records approximately 210,000 clones, about 80% of them present only once. Sequenced material: PBMCs. The receptors were sampled from a male donor in good health and CMV-seronegative.

This chain links TRBV27 with TRBJ2-3, with D possibly matching TRBD2 (6 bases). From germline, CDR1 is MNHEY and CDR2 SMNVEV (reference sequence). This CDR3 contains 13 residues. Trimming took 5 bases from V and 3 from J, leaving 9 bases between them. The chain's CDR3 is CASSAGRTDTQYF. CDR3 nucleotides: TGTGCCAGCAGTGCCGGGAGAACAGATACGCAGTATTTT.

The rearrangement joins TRBV7-3 to TRBJ1-1; D perhaps matches TRBD1 (5 bases). CDR3 length: 15 residues. CDR1 SGHTA and CDR2 FQGTGA come from the germline V gene. The germline V and J ends were trimmed by 2 bases and 4 bases, with 14 bases remaining between them. The CDR3 DNA reads as TGTGCCAGCAGCTTACGTGGGGGGGGAGGCACTGAAGCTTTCTTT. It codes for CASSLRGGGGTEAFF.

DNA of the CDR3: TGTGCCTGGAGACTAACGACAGGACAGAGATTGATGAACACTGAAGCTTTCTTT. This codes for CAWRLTTGQRLMNTEAFF. J is TRBJ1-1 and V is TRBV30; a weak D match, TRBD1 (6 bases). Germline V CDR1 and CDR2: GTSNPN, SVGIG (reference sequence). V was cut by 3 bases and J by 0 bases, with 23 bases left in between. The CDR3 totals 18 residues.

This chain joins TRBV9 and TRBJ2-7, with TRBD2 matching over 9 bases. Germline V gene data show CDR1 as SGDLS and CDR2 as YYNGEE. V was clipped by 3 bases and J by 2 bases; unmatched bases: 3. The CDR3 is 14 residues long. Written as DNA, the CDR3 is TGTGCCAGCAGCGCCGGGACTAGCCCCTACGAGCAGTACTTC. Its translation: CASSAGTSPYEQYF.

The V gene is TRBV30, the J gene TRBJ2-7; 7 bases fit TRBD1. The CDR3 spans 13 residues. Germline V CDR1 and CDR2: GTSNPN, SVGIG (reference sequence). V dropped 5 bases and J dropped 7; count of bases not matched to a gene: 11. The DNA of the CDR3 is TGTGCCTGGTATCAGGGGGTTGTAGGGGAGCAGTACTTC. Protein: CAWYQGVVGEQYF.

V is TRBV2 and J is TRBJ1-1; D possibly corresponds to TRBD1 (5 bases). The germline V gene encodes CDR1 SNHLY and CDR2 FYNNEI. Trimming removed 7 bases at V and 0 bases at J, with 15 bases between. This CDR3 has 15 amino acids. The CDR3, as DNA: TGTGCCAGCAACCCCGGGGAGGGGCTGAACACTGAAGCTTTCTTT. It yields the protein CASNPGEGLNTEAFF.

Written as DNA, the CDR3 is TGTGCCAGCAGCCAAGAAGAGGGCACAGATACGCAGTATTTT. Translating it yields CASSQEEGTDTQYF. This sequence joins TRBV4-2 and TRBJ2-3, with no clear D. Germline V gene lookup returns CDR1 LGHNA and CDR2 YNFKEQ. The V and J ends lost 0 bases and 1 base respectively, with 5 bases between them. The CDR3 covers 14 residues.

This clone was counted between two and nine times. The CDR3 is CASSSFSGGYYEQYF. CDR3 in DNA: TGTGCCAGCAGCTCCTTTAGCGGGGGTTACTACGAGCAGTACTTC. The chain couples TRBV7-2 to TRBJ2-7; 9 bases are a match to TRBD2. The CDR3 is 15 amino acids. V gave up 4 bases and J gave up 3 bases; unmatched junction bases: 7. Germline CDR1 and CDR2: SGHTA and FQGNSA.

This sequence joins TRBV27 and TRBJ2-3; TRBD2 matches at 13 bases. Per germline, CDR1 MNHEY and CDR2 SMNVEV (reference sequence). Germline trimming cut 8 bases from V and 1 base from J; bases unmatched to any gene: 12. This CDR3 comprises 18 residues. The CDR3 here is CASGHGLAGAVGTDTQYF. CDR3 bases: TGTGCCAGCGGACATGGACTAGCGGGAGCGGTCGGCACAGATACGCAGTATTTT.

The chain uses TRBV9 and TRBJ2-1, with 8 nucleotides matching TRBD2. Germline V gene sequence: CDR1 SGDLS, CDR2 YYNGEE. Trimming removed 4 bases from V and 1 base from J; junction bases left unmatched: 7. This CDR3 has 16 amino acids. The CDR3 DNA is TGTGCCAGCAGCCCCCGGGAGGGATTATCCTACAATGAGCAGTTCTTC. Its protein is CASSPREGLSYNEQFF.

The chain joins TRBV10-3 to TRBJ2-7; perhaps TRBD1 as D (5 bases). V gave up 2 bases and J gave up 5 bases, with 7 bases separating them. Germline V lookup: CDR1 ENHRY, CDR2 SYGVKD. The CDR3 sequence is 12 residues long. In DNA form, the CDR3 reads TGTGCCATCAGTGAGCAGGGCCACGAGCAGTACTTC. Translated, it gives CAISEQGHEQYF.

This chain connects TRBV19 to TRBJ2-7; no definite D call. Germline CDR1 reads LNHDA; CDR2 reads SQIVND (reference sequence). This CDR3 is 12 amino acids long. V lost 4 bases and J lost 4, with 8 bases in between. The CDR3 DNA reads as TGTGCCAGTAGTACTTCCTTGTACGAGCAGTACTTC. Protein: CASSTSLYEQYF.

V gene TRBV11-2 combines with J gene TRBJ1-2; tentative D call: TRBD1 (6 bases). V gave up 4 bases and J gave up 4 bases, with 16 bases separating them. The CDR3 totals 15 residues. The germline V gene encodes CDR1 SGHAT and CDR2 FQNNGV. CDR3 bases: TGTGCCAGCAGCTCCTGGGGGCAGTCTCCCTATGGCTACACCTTC. It is translated as CASSSWGQSPYGYTF.

This sequence joins TRBV19 and TRBJ1-4; 7 bases are a match to TRBD1. The CDR3 has 14 residues. Germline V gene lookup returns CDR1 LNHDA and CDR2 SQIVND (reference sequence). The junction had 10 bases not matched to a gene; V was cut back by 7 bases and J by 8 bases. The CDR3 reads CASMSPGGSEKLFF. The CDR3 DNA reads as TGTGCCAGTATGAGTCCAGGGGGAAGCGAAAAACTGTTTTTT.